The clone carrying this TCR beta chain has a single count. Libraries were prepared by immunoSEQ multiplex PCR; TCRdb keeps only in-frame clonotypes and omits some of them. The sample has 150,000 to 200,000 clones, under 95% seen once. The CDR3 extends over 14 amino acids. Unmatched junction bases numbered 3, after V lost 5 bases and J lost 4 bases. Per the germline V gene, CDR1 is PRHDT and CDR2 is FYEKMQ (reference sequence). The data derive from a study of blood T cell repertoires in COVID-19. V is TRBV13 and J is TRBJ2-2; 8 bases are a match to TRBD2. The TCR comes from a man aged 18 to 30 with COVID-19, enrolled during active disease. The source material was peripheral blood. The DNA for the CDR3 is TGTGCCAGCAGCCCAGCGGGGGTCACCGGGGAGCTGTTTTTT. This encodes CASSPAGVTGELFF.